Below are 13 T cell receptor beta chains sequenced from a single sample in a study of shared clonotypes between healthy human individuals. Only in-frame clones appear in the TCRdb table, and some are missing; sequencing was by immunoSEQ multiplex PCR. Of about 2 million clones in the sample, 85% to 95% were seen once. The specimen was naive CD4+ T cells sorted from blood. Subset: CD45RA+ positively selected. The receptors originated from a man aged 18 to 29 in good health.

This chain links TRBV6-5 with TRBJ2-3, with 7 bases fitting TRBD2. Losses at the gene ends were 4 bases for V and 0 bases for J; bases not matched to a gene: 7. Per germline, CDR1 MNHEY and CDR2 SVGAGI. The CDR3 loop spans 16 amino acids. The CDR3 bases are TGTGCCAGCAGTTCACAACTAGCGCTTAGCACAGATACGCAGTATTTT. It codes for CASSSQLALSTDTQYF.

V and J are TRBV10-1 and TRBJ1-5, with D perhaps matching TRBD1 (6 bases). The CDR3 totals 15 residues. Germline CDR1 WNHNN, CDR2 SYGVQD (reference sequence). V dropped 2 bases and J dropped 3 bases, with 11 bases sitting between them. The CDR3 DNA follows: TGCGCCAGCAGTGAGCCTACAGGGACCAATCAGCCCCAGCATTTT. It is translated as CASSEPTGTNQPQHF.

This clone came up a few times. The chain employs TRBV4-1 and TRBJ1-5, with D perhaps matching TRBD1 (5 bases). The CDR3 consists of 17 residues. Per the germline V gene, CDR1 is MGHRA and CDR2 is YSYEKL. V lost 1 base and J lost 2, with 15 bases in between. CDR3 in DNA: TGCGCCAGCAGCCAAGTGGTTGGACGAGGGGGCAATCAGCCCCAGCATTTT. Translating it yields CASSQVVGRGGNQPQHF.

This chain links TRBV6-6 with TRBJ1-6; D perhaps matches TRBD1 (5 bases). V lost 8 bases to trimming and J lost 8 bases, with 16 bases between them. The length of the CDR3 is 14 residues. Germline V gene data show CDR1 as MNHNY and CDR2 as SVGAGI (reference sequence). This CDR3 reads CASCATDRYSPLHF. CDR3 DNA sequence: TGTGCCAGCTGCGCGACAGATCGATATTCACCCCTCCACTTT.

The rearrangement links TRBV7-2 to TRBJ2-7; no definite D call. Trimming removed 5 bases at V and 1 base at J, with 12 bases between. Germline V lookup: CDR1 SGHTA, CDR2 FQGNSA. The CDR3 consists of 14 residues. CDR3 coding DNA: TGTGCCAGCAGCCCCACGTGGGGTTCCTACGAGCAGTACTTC. It yields the protein CASSPTWGSYEQYF.

The rearrangement links TRBV9 to TRBJ2-1; perhaps TRBD2 as D (6 bases). Trimming cost V 4 bases and J 0 bases, with 14 bases left between them. Germline V gene lookup returns CDR1 SGDLS and CDR2 YYNGEE. The CDR3 consists of 16 residues. The CDR3 DNA reads TGTGCCAGCAGCCCCGGGGGTCGTAGCTCCTACAATGAGCAGTTCTTC. Translation: CASSPGGRSSYNEQFF.

The chain is built from TRBV27 and TRBJ2-7, with a possible D match to TRBD1 (6 bases). Germline CDR1 and CDR2: MNHEY and SMNVEV (reference sequence). The length of the CDR3 is 15 residues. Trimming stripped 1 base from V and 6 bases from J, with 16 bases between. The CDR3: CASSLLGQGNLEQYF. Written as DNA, the CDR3 is TGTGCCAGCAGTTTATTAGGGCAGGGGAATCTCGAGCAGTACTTC.

The rearrangement links TRBV2 to TRBJ2-2, with 9 bases lining up with TRBD1. Germline CDR1 reads SNHLY; CDR2 reads FYNNEI. The CDR3 contains 14 residues. The ends lost 9 bases at V and 3 bases at J; junction bases unmatched: 5. The chain's CDR3 is CASKRDRDTGELFF. DNA for the CDR3: TGTGCCAGTAAACGGGACAGGGACACCGGGGAGCTGTTTTTT.

This sequence joins TRBV10-3 and TRBJ2-7, with D unresolved. Germline-derived CDR1 and CDR2 are ENHRY and SYGVKD. Trimming left V 4 bases short and J 0 bases short, with 10 bases between. The CDR3 sequence is 14 residues long. CDR3 residues: CAISVPTSSYEQYF. In DNA, the CDR3 is TGTGCCATCAGTGTTCCGACCAGCTCCTACGAGCAGTACTTC.

Comment on this clone: The identical CDR3 is also encoded by other nucleotide sequences in the sample. The V gene is TRBV5-6, the J gene TRBJ1-2, with TRBD1 matching 7 bases. Unmatched junction bases numbered 3, after V lost 4 bases and J lost 0 bases. This CDR3 has 14 residues. CDR1 is SGHDT and CDR2 is YYEEEE in the germline V gene. The CDR3, as DNA: TGTGCCAGCAGCGCCGGGACAGCTAACTATGGCTACACCTTC. Protein product: CASSAGTANYGYTF.

This chain connects TRBV5-1 to TRBJ2-1; 9 bases agree with TRBD1. The germline V gene encodes CDR1 SGHRS and CDR2 YFSETQ. The V and J ends lost 2 bases and 4 bases, in that order; junction bases with no gene match: 4. This CDR3 has 15 residues. The CDR3 loop is CASSLRQGVYNEQFF. The DNA of the CDR3 is TGCGCCAGCAGCTTAAGACAGGGGGTATACAATGAGCAGTTCTTC.

The rearrangement uses TRBV29-1 and TRBJ2-3, with a weak D call TRBD2 (7 bases). Deletions cut 7 bases from V and 1 base from J, with 18 bases between. Germline assignment: CDR1 SQVTM and CDR2 ANQGSEA. This CDR3 has 15 residues. The CDR3 DNA sequence: TGCAGCGCCGAAGGGAGGGGGGGACGCACAGATACGCAGTATTTT. It codes for CSAEGRGGRTDTQYF.

This chain joins TRBV19 and TRBJ1-5, with D unresolved. The length of the CDR3 is 12 residues. Deletions cut 6 bases from V and 6 bases from J, with 9 bases between. From germline, CDR1 is LNHDA and CDR2 SQIVND (reference sequence). CDR3 loop: CASRTGGQPQHF. CDR3 coding DNA: TGTGCCAGTAGAACGGGTGGTCAGCCCCAGCATTTT. Full variable domain (remainder filled in from reference TRBV19 and TRBJ1-5): DGGITQSPKYLFRKEGQNVTLSCEQNLNHDAMYWYRQDPGQGLRLIYYSQIVNDFQKGDIAEGYSVSREKKESFPLTVTSAQKNPTAFYLCASRTGGQPQHFGDGTRLSIL.